The 6 T cell receptor beta chains presented below share a single source sample, sequenced in a study of identical twins. Each CDR3 protein is one row after TCRdb ran MiXCR on the 5' RACE reads. The sample has around 240,000 distinct CDR3 sequences; approximately 10% are singletons. Material for sequencing was memory T cells sorted from blood. The source is a man aged 50 to 59 in good health.

In its sample, this clonotype was seen many times. The rearrangement joins TRBV28 to TRBJ1-6, with D hard to call. Germline V gives CDR1 MDHEN, CDR2 SYDVKM. V was trimmed by 7 bases and J by 0 bases, leaving 13 bases between them. This CDR3 comprises 16 residues. The CDR3 bases are TGTGCCAGCAAGGATGGTTCGAACTCCTATAATTCACCCCTCCACTTT. It is translated as CASKDGSNSYNSPLHF. Complete variable domain (other parts from reference TRBV28 and TRBJ1-6): DVKVTQSSRYLVKRTGEKVFLECVQDMDHENMFWYRQDPGLGLRLIYFSYDVKMKEKGDIPEGYSVSREKKERFSLILESASTNQTSMYLCASKDGSNSYNSPLHFGNGTRLTVT.

Only a few counts were recorded for this clonotype. The V call is TRBV27, the J call TRBJ2-7; weak D call: TRBD1 (5 bases). CDR1 is MNHEY and CDR2 is SMNVEV in the germline V gene (reference sequence). The CDR3 runs to 15 residues. V was pared by 1 base and J by 1 base, with 11 bases between. The DNA of the CDR3 is TGTGCCAGCAGTTTATTCGCAGGGTGGTCCTACGAGCAGTACTTC. Encoded protein: CASSLFAGWSYEQYF.

This clonotype has ten or more counts. The chain combines TRBV6-2 or TRBV6-3 with TRBJ1-5, with D possibly TRBD1 on 6 matching bases. Germline V gene lookup returns CDR1 MNHEY and CDR2 SVGEGT. The CDR3 extends over 15 amino acids. Trimming took 3 bases from V and 1 from J, leaving 10 bases between them. The CDR3 region is CASSYFGGSNQPQHF. The CDR3 DNA is TGTGCCAGCAGTTATTTCGGGGGCAGCAATCAGCCCCAGCATTTT.

This clonotype was observed many times. This rearrangement joins TRBV5-1 to TRBJ2-7, with 15 bases that match TRBD2. Germline V gene sequence: CDR1 SGHRS, CDR2 YFSETQ. The CDR3 contains 15 residues. V was clipped by 4 bases and J by 3 bases; unmatched bases: 2. This CDR3 is CASSPGLAGGYEQYF. In DNA, the CDR3 is TGCGCCAGCAGCCCGGGACTAGCGGGGGGCTACGAGCAGTACTTC. Full variable domain (missing parts from reference TRBV5-1 and TRBJ2-7): KAGVTQTPRYLIKTRGQQVTLSCSPISGHRSVSWYQQTPGQGLQFLFEYFSETQRNKGNFPGRFSGRQFSNSRSEMNVSTLELGDSALYLCASSPGLAGGYEQYFGPGTRLTVT.

This clonotype was detected many times. The chain is built from TRBV24-1 and TRBJ1-2; no firm D call. There are 12 residues in the CDR3. Germline V gene data show CDR1 as KGHDR and CDR2 as SFDVKD. V dropped 7 bases and J dropped 2 bases, with 7 bases sitting between them. CDR3 region: CATSEGNYGYTF. CDR3 in DNA: TGTGCCACCAGCGAGGGAAACTATGGCTACACCTTC.

This clonotype was observed a handful of times. This chain joins TRBV9 and TRBJ1-4; the D gene is possibly TRBD1 (5 bases). V was shortened by 2 bases and J by 3 bases, with 11 bases between the two germline ends. This CDR3 contains 15 residues. CDR1 SGDLS and CDR2 YYNGEE come from the germline V gene. CDR3 sequence reads: CASSVSGAANEKLFF. DNA for the CDR3: TGTGCCAGCAGCGTCAGCGGGGCGGCTAATGAAAAACTGTTTTTT. Based on the CDR3 plus reference TRBV9 and TRBJ1-4, the full variable domain is DSGVTQTPKHLITATGQRVTLRCSPRSGDLSVYWYQQSLDQGLQFLIQYYNGEERAKGNILERFSAQQFPDLHSELNLSSLELGDSALYFCASSVSGAANEKLFFGSGTQLSVL.